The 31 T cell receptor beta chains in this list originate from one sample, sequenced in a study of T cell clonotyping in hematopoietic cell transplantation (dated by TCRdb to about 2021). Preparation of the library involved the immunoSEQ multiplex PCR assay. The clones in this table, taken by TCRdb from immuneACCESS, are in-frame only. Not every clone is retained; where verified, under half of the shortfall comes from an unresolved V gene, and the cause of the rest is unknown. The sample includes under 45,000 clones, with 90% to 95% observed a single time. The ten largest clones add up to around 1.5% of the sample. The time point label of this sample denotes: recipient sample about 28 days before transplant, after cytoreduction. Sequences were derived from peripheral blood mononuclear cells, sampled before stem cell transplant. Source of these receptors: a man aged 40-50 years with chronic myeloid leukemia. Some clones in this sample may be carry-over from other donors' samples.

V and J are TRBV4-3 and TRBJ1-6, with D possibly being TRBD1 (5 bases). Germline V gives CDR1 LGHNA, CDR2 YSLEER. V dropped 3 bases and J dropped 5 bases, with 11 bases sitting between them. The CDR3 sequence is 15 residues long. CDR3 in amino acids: CASSHQDTHNSPLHF. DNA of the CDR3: TGCGCCAGCAGCCACCAGGACACCCATAATTCACCCCTCCACTTT.

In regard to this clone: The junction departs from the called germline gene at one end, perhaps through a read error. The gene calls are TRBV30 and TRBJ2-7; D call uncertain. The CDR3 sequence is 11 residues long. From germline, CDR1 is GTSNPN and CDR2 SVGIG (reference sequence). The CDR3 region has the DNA TGTGCCTGGAGTGTAAACTACCAGGTAAACTTC. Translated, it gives CAWSVNYQVNF. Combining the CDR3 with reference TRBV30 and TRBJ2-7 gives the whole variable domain SQTIHQWPATLVQPVGSPLSLECTVEGTSNPNLYWYRQAAGRGLQLLFYSVGIGQISSEVPQNLSASRPQDRQFILSSKKLLLSDSGFYLCAWSVNYQVNFGPGTRLTVT.

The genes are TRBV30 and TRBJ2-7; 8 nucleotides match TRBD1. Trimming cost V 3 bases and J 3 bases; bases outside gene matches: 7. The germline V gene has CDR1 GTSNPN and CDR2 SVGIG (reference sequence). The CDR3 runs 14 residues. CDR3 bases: TGTGCCTGGAGGGAAGGGACAGGCGTCTACGAGCAGTACTTC. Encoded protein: CAWREGTGVYEQYF.

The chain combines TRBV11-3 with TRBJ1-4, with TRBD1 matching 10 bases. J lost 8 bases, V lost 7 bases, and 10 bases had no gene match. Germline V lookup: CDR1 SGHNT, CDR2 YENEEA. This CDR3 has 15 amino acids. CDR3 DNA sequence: TGTGCCAGCACCGCACGCGGGACAGGGGAAGAAAAACTGTTTTTT. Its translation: CASTARGTGEEKLFF.

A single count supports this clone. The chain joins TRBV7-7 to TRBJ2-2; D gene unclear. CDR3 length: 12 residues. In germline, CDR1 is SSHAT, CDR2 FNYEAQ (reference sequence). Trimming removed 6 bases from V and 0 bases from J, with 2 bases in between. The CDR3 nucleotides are TGTGCCAGCAGACCGAACACCGGGGAGCTGTTTTTT. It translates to CASRPNTGELFF.

CDR3 protein: CASSRTGRNTGELFF. CDR3 nucleotide sequence: TGTGCCAGCAGTAGGACAGGGCGGAACACCGGGGAGCTGTTTTTT. This chain connects TRBV6-1 to TRBJ2-2; 8 nucleotides align to TRBD1. Germline V gives CDR1 MNHNS, CDR2 SASEGT. V lost 5 bases to trimming and J lost 1 base; unmatched junction nucleotides: 3. The CDR3 has 15 residues.

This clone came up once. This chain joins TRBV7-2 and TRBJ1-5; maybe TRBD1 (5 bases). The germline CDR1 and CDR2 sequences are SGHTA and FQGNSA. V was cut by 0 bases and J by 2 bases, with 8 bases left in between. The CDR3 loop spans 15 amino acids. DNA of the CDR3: TGTGCCAGCAGCTTAGCGATGGGGGGCAATCAGCCCCAGCATTTT. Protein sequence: CASSLAMGGNQPQHF. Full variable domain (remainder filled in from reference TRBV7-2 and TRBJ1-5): GAGVSQSPSNKVTEKGKDVELRCDPISGHTALYWYRQSLGQGLEFLIYFQGNSAPDKSGLPSDRFSAERTGGSVSTLTIQRTQQEDSAVYLCASSLAMGGNQPQHFGDGTRLSIL.

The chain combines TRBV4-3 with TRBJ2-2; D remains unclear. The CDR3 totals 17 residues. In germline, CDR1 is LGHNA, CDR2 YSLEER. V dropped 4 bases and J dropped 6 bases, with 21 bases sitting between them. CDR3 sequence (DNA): TGCGCCAGCAGCCGGTCGTTAGCCCTTACAGTCGCCGGGGAGCTGTTTTTT. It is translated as CASSRSLALTVAGELFF.

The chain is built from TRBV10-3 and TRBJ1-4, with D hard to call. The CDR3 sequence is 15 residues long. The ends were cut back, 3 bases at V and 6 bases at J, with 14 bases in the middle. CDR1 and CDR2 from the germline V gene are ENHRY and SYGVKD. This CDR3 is CAISDRLSGDEKLFF. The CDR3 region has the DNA TGTGCCATCAGTGATAGACTTTCCGGGGATGAAAAACTGTTTTTT.

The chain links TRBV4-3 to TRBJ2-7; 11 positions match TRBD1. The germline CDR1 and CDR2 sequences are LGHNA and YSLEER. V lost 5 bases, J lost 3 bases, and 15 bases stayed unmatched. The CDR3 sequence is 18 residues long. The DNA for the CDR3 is TGCGCCAGCAGCTCCGGCAGGGGGGGGACAGGGGGTTACTACGAGCAGTACTTC. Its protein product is CASSSGRGGTGGYYEQYF.

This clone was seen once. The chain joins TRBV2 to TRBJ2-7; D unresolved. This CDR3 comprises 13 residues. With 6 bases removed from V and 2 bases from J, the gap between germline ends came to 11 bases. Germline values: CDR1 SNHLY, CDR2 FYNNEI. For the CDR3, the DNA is TGTGCCAGCAGAACCGATCCCACCTACGAGCAGTACTTC. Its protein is CASRTDPTYEQYF.

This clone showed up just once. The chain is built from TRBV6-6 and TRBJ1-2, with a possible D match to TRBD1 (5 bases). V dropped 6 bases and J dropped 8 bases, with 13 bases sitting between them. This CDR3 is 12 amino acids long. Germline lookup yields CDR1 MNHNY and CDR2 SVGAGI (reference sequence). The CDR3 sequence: CASSPGTWGYTF. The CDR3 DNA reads TGTGCCAGCAGCCCCGGGACCTGGGGCTACACCTTC.

CDR3: CASSQETQGFYGYTF. DNA of the CDR3: TGCGCCAGCAGCCAGGAAACACAAGGATTCTATGGCTACACCTTC. The chain has TRBV4-3 and TRBJ1-2; D remains unclear. V was cut by 3 bases and J by 4 bases, with 15 bases left in between. Germline V CDR1 and CDR2: LGHNA, YSLEER. This CDR3 comprises 15 residues.

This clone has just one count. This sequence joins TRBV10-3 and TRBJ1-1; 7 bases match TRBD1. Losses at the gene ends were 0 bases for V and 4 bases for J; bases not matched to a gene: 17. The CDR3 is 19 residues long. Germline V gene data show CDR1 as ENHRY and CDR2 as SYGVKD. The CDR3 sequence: CAISESGAQGVGRITEAFF. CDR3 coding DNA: TGTGCCATCAGTGAGTCAGGAGCGCAGGGGGTAGGCAGGATCACTGAAGCTTTCTTT.

CDR3 bases: TGTGCCAGCAGTTTAAAGGGGGGCTGGAGTGAAAAACTGTTTTTT. Residues: CASSLKGGWSEKLFF. The V gene is TRBV28, the J gene TRBJ1-4, with TRBD1 as a possible D gene (6 bases). The CDR3 is 15 residues long. The V end was cut by 2 bases, the J end by 7 bases, with 14 bases between. Germline V gene data show CDR1 as MDHEN and CDR2 as SYDVKM.

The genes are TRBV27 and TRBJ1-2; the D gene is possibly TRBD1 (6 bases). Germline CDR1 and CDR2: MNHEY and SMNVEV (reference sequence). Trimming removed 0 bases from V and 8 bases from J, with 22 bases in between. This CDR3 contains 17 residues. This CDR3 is CASSLSFPPRGARGYTF. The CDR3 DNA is TGTGCCAGCAGTTTATCCTTTCCTCCGAGGGGGGCGCGAGGCTACACCTTC.

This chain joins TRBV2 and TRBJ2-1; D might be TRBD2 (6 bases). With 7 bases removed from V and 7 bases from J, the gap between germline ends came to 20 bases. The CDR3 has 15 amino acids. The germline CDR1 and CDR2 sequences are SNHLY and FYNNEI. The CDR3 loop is CASMEGEGEENEQFF. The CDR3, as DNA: TGTGCCAGCATGGAGGGAGAGGGTGAGGAAAATGAGCAGTTCTTC.

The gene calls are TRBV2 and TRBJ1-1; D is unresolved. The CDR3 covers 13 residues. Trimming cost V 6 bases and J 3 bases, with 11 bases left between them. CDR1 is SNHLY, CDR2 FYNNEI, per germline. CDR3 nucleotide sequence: TGTGCCAGCAGCCTCCGGAGGGACACTGAAGCTTTCTTT. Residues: CASSLRRDTEAFF.

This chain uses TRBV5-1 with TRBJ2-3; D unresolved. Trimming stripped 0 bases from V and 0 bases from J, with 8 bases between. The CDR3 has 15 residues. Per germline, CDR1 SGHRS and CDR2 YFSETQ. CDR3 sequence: CASSLAVASTDTQYF. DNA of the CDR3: TGCGCCAGCAGCTTGGCAGTTGCCAGCACAGATACGCAGTATTTT.

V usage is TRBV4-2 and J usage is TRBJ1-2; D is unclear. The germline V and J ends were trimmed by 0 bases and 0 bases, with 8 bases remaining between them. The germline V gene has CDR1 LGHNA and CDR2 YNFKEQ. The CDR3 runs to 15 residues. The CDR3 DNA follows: TGTGCCAGCAGCCAAGACTCGGAAGCTAACTATGGCTACACCTTC. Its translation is CASSQDSEANYGYTF.

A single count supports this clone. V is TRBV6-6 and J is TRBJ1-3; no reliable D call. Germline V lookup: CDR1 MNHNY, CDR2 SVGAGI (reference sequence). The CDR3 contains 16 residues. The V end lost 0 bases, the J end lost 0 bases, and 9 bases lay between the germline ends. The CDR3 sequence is CASSYSQRSSGNTIYF. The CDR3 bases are TGTGCCAGCAGTTACTCTCAGAGGAGCTCTGGAAACACCATATATTTT.

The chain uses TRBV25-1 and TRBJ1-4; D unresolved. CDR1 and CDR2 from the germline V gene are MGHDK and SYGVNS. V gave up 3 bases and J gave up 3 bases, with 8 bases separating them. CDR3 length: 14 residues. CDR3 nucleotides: TGTGCCAGCAGTGATGGGTGGCCTAATGAAAAACTGTTTTTT. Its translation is CASSDGWPNEKLFF.

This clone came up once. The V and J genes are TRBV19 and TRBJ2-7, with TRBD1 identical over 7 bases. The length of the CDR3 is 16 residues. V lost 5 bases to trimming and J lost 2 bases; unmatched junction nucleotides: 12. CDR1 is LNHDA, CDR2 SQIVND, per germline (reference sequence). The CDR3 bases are TGTGCCAGTAGTCGACAGGGCGAGGCATCTCCCTACGAGCAGTACTTC. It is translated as CASSRQGEASPYEQYF.

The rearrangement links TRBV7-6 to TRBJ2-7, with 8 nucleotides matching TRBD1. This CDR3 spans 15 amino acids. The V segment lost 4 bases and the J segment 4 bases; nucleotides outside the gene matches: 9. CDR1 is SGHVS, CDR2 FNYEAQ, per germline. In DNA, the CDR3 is TGTGCCAGCAGCTCTGGACAGGGAATACCTTACGAGCAGTACTTC. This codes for CASSSGQGIPYEQYF.

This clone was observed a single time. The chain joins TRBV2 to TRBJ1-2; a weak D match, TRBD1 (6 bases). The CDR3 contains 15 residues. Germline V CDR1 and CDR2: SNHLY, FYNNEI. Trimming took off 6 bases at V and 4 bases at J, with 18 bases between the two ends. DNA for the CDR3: TGTGCCAGCAGAAGGGGGGAGGGGATCTCCTATGGCTACACCTTC. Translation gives CASRRGEGISYGYTF.

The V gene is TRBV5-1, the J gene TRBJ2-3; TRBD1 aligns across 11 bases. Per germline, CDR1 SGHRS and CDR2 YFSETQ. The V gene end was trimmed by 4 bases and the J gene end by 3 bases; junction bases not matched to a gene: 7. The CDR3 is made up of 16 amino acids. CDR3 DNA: TGCGCCAGCAGCAAGGACAGGGGGCGTTTTACAGATACGCAGTATTTT. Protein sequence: CASSKDRGRFTDTQYF.

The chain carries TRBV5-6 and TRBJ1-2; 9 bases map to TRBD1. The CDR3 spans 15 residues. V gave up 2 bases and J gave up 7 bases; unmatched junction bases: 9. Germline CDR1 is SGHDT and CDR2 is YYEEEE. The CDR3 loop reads CASSFIPGQGGGYTF. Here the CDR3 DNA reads TGTGCCAGCAGCTTTATACCGGGACAGGGAGGTGGCTACACCTTC.

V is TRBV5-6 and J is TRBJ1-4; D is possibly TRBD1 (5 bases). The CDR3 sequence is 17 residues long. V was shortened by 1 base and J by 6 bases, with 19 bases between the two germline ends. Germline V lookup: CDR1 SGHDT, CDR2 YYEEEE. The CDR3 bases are TGTGCCAGCAGCTTGTATATAGTCGCGGGGGAGGATGAAAAACTGTTTTTT. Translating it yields CASSLYIVAGEDEKLFF.

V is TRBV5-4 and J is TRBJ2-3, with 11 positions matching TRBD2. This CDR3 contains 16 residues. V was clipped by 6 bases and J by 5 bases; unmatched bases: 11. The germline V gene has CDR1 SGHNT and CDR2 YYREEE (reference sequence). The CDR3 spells CASNPSTSGDRDTQYF. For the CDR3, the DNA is TGTGCCAGCAACCCTTCGACTAGCGGGGACAGAGATACGCAGTATTTT. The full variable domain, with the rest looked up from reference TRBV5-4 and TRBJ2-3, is ETGVTQSPTHLIKTRGQQVTLRCSSQSGHNTVSWYQQALGQGPQFIFQYYREEENGRGNFPPRFSGLQFPNYSSELNVNALELDDSALYLCASNPSTSGDRDTQYFGPGTRLTVL.

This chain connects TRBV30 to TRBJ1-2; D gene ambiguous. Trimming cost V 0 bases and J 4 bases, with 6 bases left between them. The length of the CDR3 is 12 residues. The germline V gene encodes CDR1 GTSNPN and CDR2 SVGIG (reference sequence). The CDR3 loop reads CAWSVLSYGYTF. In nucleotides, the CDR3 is TGTGCCTGGAGTGTACTAAGCTATGGCTACACCTTC.

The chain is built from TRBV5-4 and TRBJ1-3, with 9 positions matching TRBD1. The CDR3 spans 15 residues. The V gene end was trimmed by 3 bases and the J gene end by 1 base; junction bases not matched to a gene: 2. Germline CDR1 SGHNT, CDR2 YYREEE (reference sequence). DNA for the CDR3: TGTGCCAGCAGCTCCGGGACAGGGTCTGGAAACACCATATATTTT. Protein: CASSSGTGSGNTIYF.